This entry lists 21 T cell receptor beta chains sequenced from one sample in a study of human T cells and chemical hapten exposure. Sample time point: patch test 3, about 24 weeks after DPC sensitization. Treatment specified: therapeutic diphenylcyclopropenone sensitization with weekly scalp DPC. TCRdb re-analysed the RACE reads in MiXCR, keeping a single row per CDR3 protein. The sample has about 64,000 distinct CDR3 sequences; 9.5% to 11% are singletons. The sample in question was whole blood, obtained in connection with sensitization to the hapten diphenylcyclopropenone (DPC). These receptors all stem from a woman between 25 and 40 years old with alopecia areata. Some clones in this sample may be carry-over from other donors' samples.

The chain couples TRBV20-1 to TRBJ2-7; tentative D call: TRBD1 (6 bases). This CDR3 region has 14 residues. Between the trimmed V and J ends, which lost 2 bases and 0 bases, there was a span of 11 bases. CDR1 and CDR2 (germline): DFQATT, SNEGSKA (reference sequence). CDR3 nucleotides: TGCAGTGCTAGAAAGAGACAGGACTCCTACGAGCAGTACTTC. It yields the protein CSARKRQDSYEQYF.

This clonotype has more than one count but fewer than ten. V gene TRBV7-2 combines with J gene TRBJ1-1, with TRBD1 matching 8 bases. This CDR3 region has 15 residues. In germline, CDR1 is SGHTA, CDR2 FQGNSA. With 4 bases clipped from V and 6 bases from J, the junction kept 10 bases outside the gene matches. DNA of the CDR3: TGTGCCAGCAGCTCGATAAGACAGGGGTGGTCTGAAGCTTTCTTT. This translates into CASSSIRQGWSEAFF. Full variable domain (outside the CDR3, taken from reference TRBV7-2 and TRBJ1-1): GAGVSQSPSNKVTEKGKDVELRCDPISGHTALYWYRQSLGQGLEFLIYFQGNSAPDKSGLPSDRFSAERTGGSVSTLTIQRTQQEDSAVYLCASSSIRQGWSEAFFGQGTRLTVV.

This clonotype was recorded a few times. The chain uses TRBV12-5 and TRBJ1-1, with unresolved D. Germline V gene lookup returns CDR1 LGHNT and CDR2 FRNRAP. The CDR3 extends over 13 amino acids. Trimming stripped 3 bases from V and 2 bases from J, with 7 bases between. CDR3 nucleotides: TGTGCTAGTGGTTTTCACGGAAACACTGAAGCTTTCTTT. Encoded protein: CASGFHGNTEAFF.

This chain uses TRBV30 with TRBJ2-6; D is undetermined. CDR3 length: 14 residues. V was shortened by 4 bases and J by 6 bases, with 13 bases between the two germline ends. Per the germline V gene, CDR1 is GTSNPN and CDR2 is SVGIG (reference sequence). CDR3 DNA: TGTGCCTGGACGGAGCAGTACTTGGCCAACGTCCTGACTTTC. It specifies CAWTEQYLANVLTF.

CDR3 in DNA: TGTGCCAGCAGGGGGCTAGCGGGAAATCAAAATGAGCAGTTCTTC. Protein product: CASRGLAGNQNEQFF. The chain has TRBV7-2 and TRBJ2-1, with 9 bases matching TRBD2. Per the germline V gene, CDR1 is SGHTA and CDR2 is FQGNSA. The V gene end was trimmed by 6 bases and the J gene end by 7 bases; junction bases not matched to a gene: 10. CDR3 size: 15 residues.

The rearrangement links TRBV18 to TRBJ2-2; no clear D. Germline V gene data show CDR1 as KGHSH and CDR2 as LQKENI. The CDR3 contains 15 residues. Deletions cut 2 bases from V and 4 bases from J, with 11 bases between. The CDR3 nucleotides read TGTGCCAGCTCACCAGAGGCAGCGCGCACCGGGGAGCTGTTTTTT. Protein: CASSPEAARTGELFF.

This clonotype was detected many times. CDR3 sequence reads: CASSFPGVDTGELFF. The DNA for the CDR3 is TGCGCCAGCAGCTTTCCGGGGGTCGACACCGGGGAGCTGTTTTTT. The V call is TRBV5-1, the J call TRBJ2-2; TRBD2 is a possible D gene (6 bases). Trimming took 2 bases from V and 3 from J, leaving 11 bases between them. The V gene's germline CDR1 is SGHRS and CDR2 YFSETQ. There are 15 residues in the CDR3.

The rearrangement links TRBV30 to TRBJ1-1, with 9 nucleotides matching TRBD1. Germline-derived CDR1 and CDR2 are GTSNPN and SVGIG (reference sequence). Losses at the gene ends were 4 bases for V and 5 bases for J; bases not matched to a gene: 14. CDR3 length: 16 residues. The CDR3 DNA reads TGTGCCTGGAATGGCAAACACCGGGACAGGGAAACTGAAGCTTTCTTT. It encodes CAWNGKHRDRETEAFF.

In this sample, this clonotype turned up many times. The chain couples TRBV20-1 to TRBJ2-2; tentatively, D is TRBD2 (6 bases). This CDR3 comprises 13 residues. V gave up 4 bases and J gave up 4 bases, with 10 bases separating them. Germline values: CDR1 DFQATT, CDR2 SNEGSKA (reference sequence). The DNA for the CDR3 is TGCAGTGCTACCGGGACTCGCACCGGGGAGCTGTTTTTT. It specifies CSATGTRTGELFF.

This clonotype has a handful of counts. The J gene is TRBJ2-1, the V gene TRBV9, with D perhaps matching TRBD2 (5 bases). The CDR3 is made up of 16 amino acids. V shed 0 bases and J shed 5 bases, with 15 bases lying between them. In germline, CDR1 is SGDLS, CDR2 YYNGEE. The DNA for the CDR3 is TGTGCCAGCAGCGTAGCTCCCAGAAGGACTGACAATGAGCAGTTCTTC. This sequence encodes CASSVAPRRTDNEQFF.

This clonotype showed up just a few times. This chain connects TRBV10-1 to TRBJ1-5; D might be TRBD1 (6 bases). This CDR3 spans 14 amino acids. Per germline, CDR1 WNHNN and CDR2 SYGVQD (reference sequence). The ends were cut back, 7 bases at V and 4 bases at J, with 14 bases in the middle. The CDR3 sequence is CASIQQGKNQPQHF. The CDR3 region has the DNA TGCGCCAGCATTCAACAGGGTAAGAATCAGCCCCAGCATTTT.

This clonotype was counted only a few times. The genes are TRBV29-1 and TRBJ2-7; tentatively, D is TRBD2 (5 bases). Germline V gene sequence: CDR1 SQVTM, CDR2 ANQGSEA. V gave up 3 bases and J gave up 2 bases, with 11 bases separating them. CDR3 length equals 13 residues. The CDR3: CSVDLDGTYEQYF. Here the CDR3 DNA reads TGCAGCGTTGACCTGGACGGGACCTACGAGCAGTACTTC.

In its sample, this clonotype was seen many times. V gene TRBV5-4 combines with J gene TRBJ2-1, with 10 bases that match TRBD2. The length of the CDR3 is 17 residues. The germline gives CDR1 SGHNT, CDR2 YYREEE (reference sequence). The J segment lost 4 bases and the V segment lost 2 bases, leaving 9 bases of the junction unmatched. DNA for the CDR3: TGTGCCAGCAGCTTCCCTAGCGGGGGCCTCGGGTACAATGAGCAGTTCTTC. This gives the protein CASSFPSGGLGYNEQFF.

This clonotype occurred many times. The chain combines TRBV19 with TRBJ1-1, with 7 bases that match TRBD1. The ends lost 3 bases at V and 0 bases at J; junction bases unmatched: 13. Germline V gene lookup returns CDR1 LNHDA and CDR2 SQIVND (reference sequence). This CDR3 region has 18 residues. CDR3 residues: CASSIVGTRQGLNTEAFF. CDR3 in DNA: TGTGCCAGTAGTATTGTGGGTACAAGACAGGGCTTGAACACTGAAGCTTTCTTT.

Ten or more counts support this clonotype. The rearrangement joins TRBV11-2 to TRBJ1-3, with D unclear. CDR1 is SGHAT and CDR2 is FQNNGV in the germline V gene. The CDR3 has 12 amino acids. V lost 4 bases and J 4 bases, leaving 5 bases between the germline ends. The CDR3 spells CASSSPGNTIYF. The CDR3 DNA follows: TGTGCCAGCAGCTCCCCAGGAAACACCATATATTTT.

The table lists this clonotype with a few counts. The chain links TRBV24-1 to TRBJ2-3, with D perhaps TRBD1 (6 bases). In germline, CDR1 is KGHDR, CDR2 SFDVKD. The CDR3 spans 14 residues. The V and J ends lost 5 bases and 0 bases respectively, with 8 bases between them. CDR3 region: CATSGDKSTDTQYF. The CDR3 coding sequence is TGTGCCACCAGTGGGGACAAGAGCACAGATACGCAGTATTTT.

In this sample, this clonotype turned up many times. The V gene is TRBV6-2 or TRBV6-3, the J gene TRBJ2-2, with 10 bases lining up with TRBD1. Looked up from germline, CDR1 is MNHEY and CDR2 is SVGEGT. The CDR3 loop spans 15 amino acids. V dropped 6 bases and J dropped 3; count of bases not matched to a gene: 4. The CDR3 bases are TGTGCCAGCAGGAAGGGACAGGGGTACACCGGGGAGCTGTTTTTT. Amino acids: CASRKGQGYTGELFF.

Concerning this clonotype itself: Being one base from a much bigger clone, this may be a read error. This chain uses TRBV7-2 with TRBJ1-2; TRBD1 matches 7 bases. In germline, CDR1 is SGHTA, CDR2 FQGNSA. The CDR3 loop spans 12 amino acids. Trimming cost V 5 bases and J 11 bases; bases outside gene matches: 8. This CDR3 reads CASSESGTEYTF. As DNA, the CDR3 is TGTGCCAGCAGCGAATCTGGGACAGAATACACCTTC.

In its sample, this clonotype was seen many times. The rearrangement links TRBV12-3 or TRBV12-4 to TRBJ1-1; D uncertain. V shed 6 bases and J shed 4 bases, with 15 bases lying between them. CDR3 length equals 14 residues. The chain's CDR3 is CASREHGGITEAFF. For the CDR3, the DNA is TGTGCCAGCAGGGAGCACGGCGGGATCACTGAAGCTTTCTTT.

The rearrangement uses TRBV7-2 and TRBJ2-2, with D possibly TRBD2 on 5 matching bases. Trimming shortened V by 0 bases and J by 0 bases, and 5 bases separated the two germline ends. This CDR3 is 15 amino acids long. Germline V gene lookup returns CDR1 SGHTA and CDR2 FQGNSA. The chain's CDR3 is CASSLASANTGELFF. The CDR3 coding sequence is TGTGCCAGCAGCTTAGCTAGCGCGAACACCGGGGAGCTGTTTTTT. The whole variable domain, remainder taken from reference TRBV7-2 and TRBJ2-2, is GAGVSQSPSNKVTEKGKDVELRCDPISGHTALYWYRQSLGQGLEFLIYFQGNSAPDKSGLPSDRFSAERTGGSVSTLTIQRTQQEDSAVYLCASSLASANTGELFFGEGSRLTVL.

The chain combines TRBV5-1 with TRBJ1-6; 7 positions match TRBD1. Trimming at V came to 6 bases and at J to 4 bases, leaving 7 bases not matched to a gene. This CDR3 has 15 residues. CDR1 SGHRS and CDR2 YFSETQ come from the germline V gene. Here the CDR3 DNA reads TGCGCCAGCAATCCTACGGGACAGTATAATTCACCCCTCCACTTT. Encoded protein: CASNPTGQYNSPLHF. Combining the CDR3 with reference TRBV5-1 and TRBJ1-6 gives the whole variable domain KAGVTQTPRYLIKTRGQQVTLSCSPISGHRSVSWYQQTPGQGLQFLFEYFSETQRNKGNFPGRFSGRQFSNSRSEMNVSTLELGDSALYLCASNPTGQYNSPLHFGNGTRLTVT.